These T cell receptor beta chains were read from a single sample in a study of blood T cell repertoires in COVID-19. The table came from immunoSEQ multiplex PCR; TCRdb's copy has only in-frame clones and leaves some out. The sample has 250,000 to 350,000 clones; approximately 90% are singletons. The material sequenced was PBMCs or T cells enriched from blood (not recorded which). Source of these receptors: a woman aged 18-29 years who had recovered from COVID-19. CDR3s include the opening cysteine and the closing phenylalanine or tryptophan. The order of the fields is CDR3 length, D gene, J gene, clone size, V gene, CDR3 DNA, CDR3 protein. A D gene is named only where the DNA matches it firmly. Clone size is given for some rows only: seen once, a few or many times, or a class if the clone is expanded.

15 | TRBD1 | TRBJ1-1 | once | TRBV10-3 | TGTGCCATCACTGGCCGGACAGGTGTGAACACTGAAGCTTTCTTT | CAITGRTGVNTEAFF
13 | - | TRBJ2-1 | - | TRBV7-3 | TGTGCCAGCAGTATCGGGACTTACAATGAGCAGTTCTTC | CASSIGTYNEQFF
15 | TRBD1 | TRBJ1-5 | - | TRBV28 | TGTGCCAGCAGTTTACTTGACAGGGGAGATCAGCCCCAGCATTTT | CASSLLDRGDQPQHF
16 | TRBD1 | TRBJ1-3 | - | TRBV5-6 | TGTGCCAGCAGCTCCCTAGGGACAGAGGCTGGAAACACCATATATTTT | CASSSLGTEAGNTIYF
13 | TRBD1 | TRBJ1-2 | - | TRBV28 | TGTGCCAGCAGGAACCACAGGGGGTATGGCTACACCTTC | CASRNHRGYGYTF
19 | - | TRBJ2-7 | - | TRBV21-1 | TGTGCCAGCCAAAAGGACGGACAGGGGGTCACCCATCTCTCCTACGAGCAGTACTTC | CASQKDGQGVTHLSYEQYF
12 | - | TRBJ2-3 | - | TRBV7-3 | TGTGCCAGCAGCTCTTACACAGATACGCAGTATTTT | CASSSYTDTQYF
16 | - | TRBJ1-6 | - | TRBV4-1 | TGCGCCAGCAGCCACGGTCGGGAGGGACTTAATTCACCCCTCCACTTT | CASSHGREGLNSPLHF
15 | - | TRBJ2-1 | - | TRBV7-9 | TGTGCCAGCAGCTTAGGATGGGGGGAGCCCAATGAGCAGTTCTTC | CASSLGWGEPNEQFF
11 | - | TRBJ1-5 | - | TRBV20-1 | TGCAGTGCTAGACACGGAGAGCCCCAGCATTTT | CSARHGEPQHF
16 | TRBD1 | TRBJ1-1 | - | TRBV4-2 | TGTGCCAGCAGCCAACGGACAGGGGGAATAGACACTGAAGCTTTCTTT | CASSQRTGGIDTEAFF
15 | - | TRBJ2-5 | - | TRBV24-1 | TGTGCCACCAGTGATCCTACAGGGACCCAAGAGACCCAGTACTTC | CATSDPTGTQETQYF
14 | - | TRBJ1-2 | - | TRBV7-2 | TGTGCCAGCACCCCCCCGGGACAAAACTATGGCTACACCTTC | CASTPPGQNYGYTF
17 | TRBD2 | TRBJ2-3 | - | TRBV7-8 | TGTGCCAGCAGCTTAGCTGCTATAGCGGGGGGCACAGATACGCAGTATTTT | CASSLAAIAGGTDTQYF
16 | TRBD2 | TRBJ2-1 | - | TRBV3-1/TRBV3-2 | TGTGCCAGCAGCCTCCTTAGCGGGAGTTATAGCAATGAGCAGTTCTTC | CASSLLSGSYSNEQFF
15 | TRBD1 | TRBJ2-7 | once | TRBV18 | TGTGCCAGCTCACCAAGAACAGGGGGCTCCTACGAGCAGTACTTC | CASSPRTGGSYEQYF
14 | - | TRBJ1-2 | - | TRBV27 | TGTGCCAGCAGTCCCTTGGCGGGGGCAAATGGCTACACCTTC | CASSPLAGANGYTF
14 | TRBD2 | TRBJ2-7 | - | TRBV19 | TGTGCCAGTAGTATGGCGGGAGGACGGCTCGAGCAGTACTTC | CASSMAGGRLEQYF
16 | TRBD2 | TRBJ2-1 | few | TRBV7-2 | TGTGCCAGCAGCCGGATAGCGGGGAATACCTACAATGAGCAGTTCTTC | CASSRIAGNTYNEQFF
15 | - | TRBJ1-1 | - | TRBV6-5 | TGTGCCAGCAGTTACTCAGGACTTTGGGTAGATGAAGCTTTCTTT | CASSYSGLWVDEAFF
15 | - | TRBJ1-5 | - | TRBV5-1 | TGCGCCAGCAGCGTCCAGCCGGGGAACCATCAGCCCCAGCATTTT | CASSVQPGNHQPQHF
16 | - | TRBJ1-4 | - | TRBV21-1 | TGTGCCAGCAGCTTTGGGAGGGTAGGGGCTAATGAAAAACTGTTTTTT | CASSFGRVGANEKLFF
18 | - | TRBJ1-3 | once | TRBV3-1/TRBV3-2 | TGTGCCAGCAGCTCCTGGGGGGGGCCGGGAGAAGGAGGAAACACCATATATTTT | CASSSWGGPGEGGNTIYF
16 | - | TRBJ1-5 | - | TRBV11-2 | TGTGCCAGCAGCTTAGTAGTCGGTGTGGTTGGGAGGCCCCAGCATTTT | CASSLVVGVVGRPQHF
16 | - | TRBJ1-3 | - | TRBV28 | TGTGCCAGCAGTTTTGGGGCTCCCCGCTCTGGAAACACCATATATTTT | CASSFGAPRSGNTIYF
14 | - | TRBJ1-2 | - | TRBV3-1/TRBV3-2 | TGTGCCAGCAGCCAAGGGGCCAGGGTGGGTGGCTACACCTTC | CASSQGARVGGYTF
14 | - | TRBJ2-3 | - | TRBV5-4 | TGTGCCAGCAGAGCGGCTTGGGGGCCGGATACGCAGTATTTT | CASRAAWGPDTQYF
16 | TRBD2 | TRBJ2-5 | few | TRBV25-1 | TGTGCCAGCAGAGACCGACTAGCGGGAGGGGGAGAGACCCAGTACTTC | CASRDRLAGGGETQYF
14 | TRBD1 | TRBJ1-2 | - | TRBV3-1/TRBV3-2 | TGTGCCAGCAGCCATGGGGACAGGGAGAACGGCTACACCTTC | CASSHGDRENGYTF
15 | TRBD2 | TRBJ2-5 | - | TRBV28 | TGTGCCAGCAGAGGGCTAGCGGGAGTTCGAGAGACCCAGTACTTC | CASRGLAGVRETQYF
14 | TRBD1 | TRBJ2-7 | - | TRBV7-2 | TGTGCCAGCAGCTGGGACAGGACAACCTACGAGCAGTACTTC | CASSWDRTTYEQYF
15 | - | TRBJ2-7 | - | TRBV7-2 | TGTGCCAGCAGCTTAGCGGCAGATGGTTATGGCGAGCAGTACTTC | CASSLAADGYGEQYF
15 | TRBD1 | TRBJ1-1 | - | TRBV11-3 | TGTGCCAGCAGCAGGGGACAGGGCAGGGTCACTGAAGCTTTCTTT | CASSRGQGRVTEAFF
14 | - | TRBJ2-4 | - | TRBV5-4 | TGTGCCAGCAGCTCTGACACTTCCAAAAACATTCAGTACTTC | CASSSDTSKNIQYF
12 | - | TRBJ1-5 | - | TRBV12-3/TRBV12-4 | TGTGCCAGCAGCGAAAGGGGGCAGCCCCAGCATTTT | CASSERGQPQHF
18 | TRBD2 | TRBJ2-4 | - | TRBV29-1 | TGCAGCGTTGAAGGGGGTGGACTAGCGGCCGGGATGAAAAACATTCAGTACTTC | CSVEGGGLAAGMKNIQYF
12 | - | TRBJ2-3 | - | TRBV7-9 | TGTGCCAGCAGCCCGAGTACAGATACGCAGTATTTT | CASSPSTDTQYF
15 | TRBD1 | TRBJ1-1 | - | TRBV27 | TGTGCCAGCAGTTTACAGGGGGCAGGGAAGCCTGAAGCTTTCTTT | CASSLQGAGKPEAFF
18 | - | TRBJ1-5 | - | TRBV6-1 | TGTGCCAGCAGTGAAGCGGCAGGGCAGGTTGGGGTTTTGCAGCCCCAGCATTTT | CASSEAAGQVGVLQPQHF
16 | - | TRBJ2-6 | - | TRBV5-1 | TGCGCCAGCAGCTTAGTCGACAGTTCTGGGGCCAACGTCCTGACTTTC | CASSLVDSSGANVLTF
14 | TRBD1 | TRBJ1-5 | - | TRBV6-5 | TGTGCCAGCAGGGACAGGGGATTCAATCAGCCCCAGCATTTT | CASRDRGFNQPQHF
16 | TRBD2 | TRBJ2-7 | - | TRBV5-4 | TGTGCCAGCAGCTCGGTTCTGCGCGGGGGTTATAACGAGCAGTACTTC | CASSSVLRGGYNEQYF
15 | - | TRBJ2-2 | - | TRBV5-1 | TGCGCCACCAGGACAACAGGAGTGAACACCGGGGAGCTGTTTTTT | CATRTTGVNTGELFF
15 | TRBD1 | TRBJ2-1 | - | TRBV7-3 | TGTGCCAGCAGCTTAGGGGGGACAGGGTACAATGAGCAGTTCTTC | CASSLGGTGYNEQFF
15 | TRBD1 | TRBJ1-2 | - | TRBV27 | TGTGCCAGCAGTTTTCGGGAGGGGGCAAACTATGGCTACACCTTC | CASSFREGANYGYTF
15 | - | TRBJ1-2 | - | TRBV7-8 | TGTGCCAGCAGCCCAAACCACAAGTCCCCCTATGGCTACACCTTC | CASSPNHKSPYGYTF
14 | TRBD1 | TRBJ1-1 | - | TRBV7-9 | TGTGCCAGCAGAAAAGGGGGACAGAGGGAAGGGGCTTTCTTT | CASRKGGQREGAFF
13 | - | TRBJ2-5 | - | TRBV5-1 | TGCGCCAGCAGCTTGGCTAGGCAGGAGACCCAGTACTTC | CASSLARQETQYF